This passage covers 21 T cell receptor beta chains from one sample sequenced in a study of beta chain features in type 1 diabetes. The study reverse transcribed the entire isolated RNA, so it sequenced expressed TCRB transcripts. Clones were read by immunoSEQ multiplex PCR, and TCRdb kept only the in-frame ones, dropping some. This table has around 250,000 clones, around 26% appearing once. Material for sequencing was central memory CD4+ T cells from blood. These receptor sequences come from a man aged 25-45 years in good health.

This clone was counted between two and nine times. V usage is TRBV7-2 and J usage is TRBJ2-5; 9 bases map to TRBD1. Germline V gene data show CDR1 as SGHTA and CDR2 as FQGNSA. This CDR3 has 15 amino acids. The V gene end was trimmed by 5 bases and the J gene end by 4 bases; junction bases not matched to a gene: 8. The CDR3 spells CASSPGTGKGETQYF. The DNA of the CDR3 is TGTGCCAGCAGCCCCGGGACAGGGAAGGGAGAGACCCAGTACTTC.

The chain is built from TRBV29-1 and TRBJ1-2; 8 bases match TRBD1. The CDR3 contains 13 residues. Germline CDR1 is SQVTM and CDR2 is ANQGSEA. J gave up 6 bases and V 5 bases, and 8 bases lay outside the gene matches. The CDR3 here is CSVPTDRANGYTF. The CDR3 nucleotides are TGCAGCGTTCCCACGGACAGGGCAAATGGCTACACCTTC. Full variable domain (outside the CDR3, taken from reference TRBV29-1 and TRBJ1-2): SAVISQKPSRDICQRGTSLTIQCQVDSQVTMMFWYRQQPGQSLTLIATANQGSEATYESGFVIDKFPISRPNLTFSTLTVSNMSPEDSSIYLCSVPTDRANGYTFGSGTRLTVV.

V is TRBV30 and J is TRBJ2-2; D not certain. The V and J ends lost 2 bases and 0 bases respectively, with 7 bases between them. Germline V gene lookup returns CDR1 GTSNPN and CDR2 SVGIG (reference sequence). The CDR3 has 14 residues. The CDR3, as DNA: TGTGCCTGGAGTCCCAGCGCGAACACCGGGGAGCTGTTTTTT. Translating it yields CAWSPSANTGELFF.

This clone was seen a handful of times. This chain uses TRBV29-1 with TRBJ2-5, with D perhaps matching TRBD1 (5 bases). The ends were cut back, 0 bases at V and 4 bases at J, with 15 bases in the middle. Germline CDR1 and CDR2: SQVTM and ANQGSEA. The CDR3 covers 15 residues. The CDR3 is CSVEEGSDRGETQYF. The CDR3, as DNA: TGCAGCGTTGAAGAGGGAAGCGACAGAGGAGAGACCCAGTACTTC.

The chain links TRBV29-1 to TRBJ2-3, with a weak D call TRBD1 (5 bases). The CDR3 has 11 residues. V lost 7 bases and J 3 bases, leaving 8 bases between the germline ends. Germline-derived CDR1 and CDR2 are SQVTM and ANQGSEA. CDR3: CSGRQTDTQYF. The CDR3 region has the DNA TGCAGCGGGAGACAGACAGATACGCAGTATTTT.

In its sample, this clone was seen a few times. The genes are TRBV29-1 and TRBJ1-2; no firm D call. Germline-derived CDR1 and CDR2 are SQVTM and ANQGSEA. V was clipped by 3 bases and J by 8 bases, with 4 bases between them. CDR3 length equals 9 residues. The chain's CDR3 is CSVEPGYTF. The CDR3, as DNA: TGCAGCGTTGAGCCCGGCTACACCTTC.

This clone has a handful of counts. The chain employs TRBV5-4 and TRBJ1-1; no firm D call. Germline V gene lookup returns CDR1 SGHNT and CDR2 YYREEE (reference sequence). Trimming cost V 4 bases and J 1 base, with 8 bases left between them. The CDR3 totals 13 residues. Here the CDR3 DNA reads TGTGCCAGCAGCGTGGATCCGAACACTGAAGCTTTCTTT. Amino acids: CASSVDPNTEAFF.

Here the CDR3 reads CASSNGQGGYYGYTF. In DNA, the CDR3 is TGTGCCAGCAGTAACGGACAAGGAGGCTACTATGGCTACACCTTC. This chain links TRBV6-6 with TRBJ1-2, with D possibly being TRBD1 (5 bases). V lost 5 bases, J lost 3 bases, and 16 bases lay in between. Looked up from germline, CDR1 is MNHNY and CDR2 is SVGAGI (reference sequence). CDR3 length equals 15 residues.

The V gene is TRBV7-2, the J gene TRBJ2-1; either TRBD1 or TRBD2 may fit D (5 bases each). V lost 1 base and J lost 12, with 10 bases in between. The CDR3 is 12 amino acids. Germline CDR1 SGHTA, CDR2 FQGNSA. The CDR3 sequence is CASSLELGVQFF. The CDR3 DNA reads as TGTGCCAGCAGCTTAGAGTTGGGGGTGCAGTTCTTC.

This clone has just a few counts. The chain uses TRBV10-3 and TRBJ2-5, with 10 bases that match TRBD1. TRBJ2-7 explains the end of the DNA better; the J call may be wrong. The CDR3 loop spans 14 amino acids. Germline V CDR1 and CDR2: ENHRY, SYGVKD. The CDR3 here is CAIRPGQGRHEQYF. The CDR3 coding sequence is TGTGCCATTAGACCGGGACAGGGGAGGCACGAGCAGTACTTC.

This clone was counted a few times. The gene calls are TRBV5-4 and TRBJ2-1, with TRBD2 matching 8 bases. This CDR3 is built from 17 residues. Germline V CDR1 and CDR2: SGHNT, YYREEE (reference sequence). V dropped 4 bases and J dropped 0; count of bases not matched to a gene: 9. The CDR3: CASSPSGGRNSYNEQFF. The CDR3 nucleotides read TGTGCCAGCAGCCCGAGCGGGGGAAGAAACTCCTACAATGAGCAGTTCTTC.

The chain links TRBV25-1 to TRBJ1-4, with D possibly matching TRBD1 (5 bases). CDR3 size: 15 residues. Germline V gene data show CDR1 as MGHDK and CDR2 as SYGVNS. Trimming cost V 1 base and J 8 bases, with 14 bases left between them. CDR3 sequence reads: CASSESGTPTEKLFF. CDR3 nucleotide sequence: TGTGCCAGCAGTGAATCTGGGACCCCCACAGAAAAACTGTTTTTT.

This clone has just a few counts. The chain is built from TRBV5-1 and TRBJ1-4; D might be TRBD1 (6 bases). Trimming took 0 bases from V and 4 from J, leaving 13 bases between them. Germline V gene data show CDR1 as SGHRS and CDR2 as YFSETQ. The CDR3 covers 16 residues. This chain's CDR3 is CASSLAATGGNEKLFF. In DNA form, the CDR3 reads TGCGCCAGCAGCTTGGCCGCGACAGGCGGTAATGAAAAACTGTTTTTT.

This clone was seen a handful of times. CDR3 residues: CASSLSGGGYTF. In DNA form, the CDR3 reads TGTGCCAGCAGCTTGTCGGGTGGCGGCTACACCTTC. This chain uses TRBV7-2 with TRBJ1-2; D gene uncertain. CDR3 size: 12 residues. Germline loops: CDR1 SGHTA, CDR2 FQGNSA. V was shortened by 3 bases and J by 8 bases, with 10 bases between the two germline ends.

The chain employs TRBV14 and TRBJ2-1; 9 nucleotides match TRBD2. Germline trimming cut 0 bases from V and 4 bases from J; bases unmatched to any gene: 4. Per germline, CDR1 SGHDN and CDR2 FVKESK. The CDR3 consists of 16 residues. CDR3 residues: CASSQEWLAGYNEQFF. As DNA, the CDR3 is TGTGCCAGCAGCCAAGAGTGGCTAGCGGGATACAATGAGCAGTTCTTC.

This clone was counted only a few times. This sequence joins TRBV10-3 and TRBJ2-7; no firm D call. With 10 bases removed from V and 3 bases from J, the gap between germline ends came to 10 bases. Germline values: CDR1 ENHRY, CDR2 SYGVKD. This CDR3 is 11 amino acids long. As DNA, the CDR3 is TGTGCCACCCCGCGGAGCTACGAGCAGTACTTC. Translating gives CATPRSYEQYF.

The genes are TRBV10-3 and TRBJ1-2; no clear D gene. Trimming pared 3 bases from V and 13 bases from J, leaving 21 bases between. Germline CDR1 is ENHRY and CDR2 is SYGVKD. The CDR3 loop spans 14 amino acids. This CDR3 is CAISESLTTPFVTF. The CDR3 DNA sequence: TGTGCCATCAGTGAATCCCTAACGACCCCTTTTGTCACCTTC.

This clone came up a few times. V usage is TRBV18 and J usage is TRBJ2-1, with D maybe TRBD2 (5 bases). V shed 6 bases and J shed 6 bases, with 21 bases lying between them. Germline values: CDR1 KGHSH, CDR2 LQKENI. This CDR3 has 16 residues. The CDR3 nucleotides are TGTGCCAGCTCCTACCTAGCAGGAGACGGTGGCAATGAGCAGTTCTTC. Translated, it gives CASSYLAGDGGNEQFF.

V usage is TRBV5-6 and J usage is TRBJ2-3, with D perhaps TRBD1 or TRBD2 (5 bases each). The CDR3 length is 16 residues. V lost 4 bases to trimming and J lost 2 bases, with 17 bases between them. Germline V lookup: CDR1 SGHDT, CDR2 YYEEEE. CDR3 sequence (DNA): TGTGCCAGCAGCCATTGGACCGGGGCACCCACAGATACGCAGTATTTT. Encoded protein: CASSHWTGAPTDTQYF.

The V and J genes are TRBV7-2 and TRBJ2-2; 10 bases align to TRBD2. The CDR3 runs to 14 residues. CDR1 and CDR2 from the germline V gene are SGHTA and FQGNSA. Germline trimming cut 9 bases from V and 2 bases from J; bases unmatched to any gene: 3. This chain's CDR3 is CASRTSGNTGELFF. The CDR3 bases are TGTGCCAGTAGGACTAGCGGAAACACCGGGGAGCTGTTTTTT.

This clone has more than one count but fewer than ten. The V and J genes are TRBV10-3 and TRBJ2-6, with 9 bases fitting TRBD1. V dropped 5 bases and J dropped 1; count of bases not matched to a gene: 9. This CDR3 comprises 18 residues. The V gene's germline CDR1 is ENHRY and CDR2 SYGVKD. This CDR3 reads CAISPAGTGTSGANVLTF. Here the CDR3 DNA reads TGTGCCATCAGTCCCGCCGGGACAGGGACGTCTGGGGCCAACGTCCTGACTTTC.